The 11 T cell receptor beta chains listed next were all sequenced from one sample in a study of T cells in Graves' hyperthyroidism and ophthalmopathy. TCR beta CDR3 regions were amplified from RNA. TCR CDR3 regions were first amplified by RT-PCR with HTBI primers. TCRdb re-analysed the multiplex PCR reads in MiXCR, keeping a single row per CDR3 protein. This table holds around 300,000 distinct CDR3 sequences, roughly 13% found once. The sequencing sample was made of blood. The receptors derive from a woman aged 40 to 50 with Graves' hyperthyroidism.

V is TRBV29-1 and J is TRBJ1-3, with no clear D. Germline V gene data show CDR1 as SQVTM and CDR2 as ANQGSEA. V was trimmed by 6 bases and J by 4 bases, leaving 7 bases between them. This CDR3 spans 11 amino acids. The CDR3 DNA reads TGCAGCGTCGCGAGGGGAAACACCATATATTTT. This sequence encodes CSVARGNTIYF.

In its sample, this clonotype was seen a few times. The V and J genes are TRBV9 and TRBJ2-2; possible D gene TRBD1, 6 bases. Trimming took 0 bases from V and 4 from J, leaving 13 bases between them. Germline V gives CDR1 SGDLS, CDR2 YYNGEE. The CDR3 contains 16 residues. CDR3 sequence reads: CASSVGRGVGTGELFF. The CDR3 nucleotides read TGTGCCAGCAGCGTAGGCAGGGGAGTGGGCACCGGGGAGCTGTTTTTT.

This clonotype was counted at least ten times. This sequence joins TRBV7-2 and TRBJ2-1; D not resolved. V lost 2 bases and J 6 bases, leaving 8 bases between the germline ends. CDR3 length: 13 residues. Germline V gene sequence: CDR1 SGHTA, CDR2 FQGNSA. The CDR3 region has the DNA TGTGCCAGCAGCTTAATGGGGTTCAATGAGCAGTTCTTC. Residues: CASSLMGFNEQFF.

This clonotype occurred a few times. The chain joins TRBV13 to TRBJ1-6, with no clear D. Germline CDR1 and CDR2: PRHDT and FYEKMQ (reference sequence). The CDR3 consists of 16 residues. The V end was cut by 4 bases, the J end by 6 bases, with 16 bases between. CDR3 in DNA: TGTGCCAGCAGCTCGACGGAAGTAGAAACTAATTCACCCCTCCACTTT. Protein sequence: CASSSTEVETNSPLHF.

This clonotype was found many times. The chain carries TRBV7-2 and TRBJ1-5; D remains ambiguous. Germline V CDR1 and CDR2: SGHTA, FQGNSA. V lost 1 base to trimming and J lost 3 bases, with 4 bases between them. The CDR3 is 13 amino acids. CDR3 sequence: CASSLGINQPQHF. The CDR3 coding sequence is TGTGCCAGCAGCTTAGGGATCAATCAGCCCCAGCATTTT.

This clonotype was seen many times. CDR3 residues: CASSHDSNQPQHF. In nucleotides, the CDR3 is TGTGCCAGCAGCCATGATAGCAATCAGCCCCAGCATTTT. The chain is built from TRBV3-1 and TRBJ1-5; D unresolved. In germline, CDR1 is LGHDT, CDR2 YNNKEL (reference sequence). This CDR3 region has 13 residues. Trimming removed 3 bases from V and 0 bases from J, with 3 bases in between.

The rearrangement joins TRBV18 to TRBJ2-7, with D uncertain. Germline CDR1 KGHSH, CDR2 LQKENI. V gave up 2 bases and J gave up 0 bases, with 11 bases separating them. The CDR3 loop spans 15 amino acids. CDR3 in amino acids: CASSPRAASSYEQYF. In DNA form, the CDR3 reads TGTGCCAGCTCACCAAGGGCCGCCAGCTCCTACGAGCAGTACTTC.

This clonotype was detected many times. The rearrangement links TRBV19 to TRBJ1-1; 7 nucleotides agree with TRBD1. The length of the CDR3 is 14 residues. V shed 5 bases and J 0 bases; nucleotides not matched to a gene: 3. The V gene's germline CDR1 is LNHDA and CDR2 SQIVND (reference sequence). The CDR3 nucleotides read TGTGCCAGTAGTGCCGGGACAGTGAACACTGAAGCTTTCTTT. Residues: CASSAGTVNTEAFF.

This clonotype was seen at least ten times. It may be a read error: a sequence one base away is much more abundant. The chain has TRBV5-1 and TRBJ1-1; D gene unclear. V was pared by 0 bases and J by 1 base, with 7 bases between. Looked up from germline, CDR1 is SGHRS and CDR2 is YFSETQ. The CDR3 extends over 14 amino acids. The CDR3 is CASSLEQSNTEAFF. The CDR3 coding sequence is TGCGCCAGCAGCTTGGAACAGTCGAACACTGAAGCTTTCTTT.

The sample holds many counts of this clonotype. The chain combines TRBV12-3 or TRBV12-4 with TRBJ2-7; possibly TRBD2 for D (6 bases). Between the trimmed V and J ends, which lost 4 bases and 0 bases, there was a span of 7 bases. The CDR3 covers 13 residues. CDR3 DNA: TGTGCCAGCAGTTCCGGGGGCTCCTACGAGCAGTACTTC. It is translated as CASSSGGSYEQYF.

The genes are TRBV6-1 and TRBJ1-4; D ambiguous. CDR1 and CDR2 (germline): MNHNS, SASEGT. CDR3 size: 16 residues. Trimming stripped 5 bases from V and 0 bases from J, with 13 bases between. DNA of the CDR3: TGTGCCAGCAGTTCGGCGACGGTACCAACTAATGAAAAACTGTTTTTT. Protein product: CASSSATVPTNEKLFF.